Presented here are 13 T cell receptor beta chains from one specimen sequenced in a study of cytomegalovirus exposure and HLA in healthy donors. The PCR contained 60 Vbeta and 13 Jbeta primers. Data came from immunoSEQ multiplex PCR; TCRdb stores just in-frame clones and leaves some out. The sample yields around 180,000 clones, around 85% seen once. The sequencing sample was made of PBMCs. Source of these receptors: a man aged 18 to 30 in good health and CMV-seronegative.

The chain employs TRBV19 and TRBJ2-7, with 7 nucleotides matching TRBD1. The CDR3 sequence is 14 residues long. Trimming took 10 bases from V and 6 from J; bases not matched to a gene: 15. CDR1 and CDR2 from the germline V gene are LNHDA and SQIVND (reference sequence). As DNA, the CDR3 is TGTGCCACCTCAGGGGGAGCAACGGGCTCCGAGCAGTACTTC. The encoded protein is CATSGGATGSEQYF. Using reference TRBV19 and TRBJ2-7 for the parts outside the CDR3, the full variable domain is DGGITQSPKYLFRKEGQNVTLSCEQNLNHDAMYWYRQDPGQGLRLIYYSQIVNDFQKGDIAEGYSVSREKKESFPLTVTSAQKNPTAFYLCATSGGATGSEQYFGPGTRLTVT.

The genes are TRBV4-3 and TRBJ1-2; D perhaps matches TRBD1 (6 bases). The CDR3 length is 15 residues. V was shortened by 4 bases and J by 5 bases, with 17 bases between the two germline ends. Germline lookup yields CDR1 LGHNA and CDR2 YSLEER. The CDR3 loop reads CASSPADSSDYGYTF. CDR3 in DNA: TGCGCCAGCAGCCCGGCGGACAGTTCGGATTATGGCTACACCTTC.

The CDR3 DNA reads TGTGCCACCAATCCTAGCGGGGGGCCCCTTCACAATGAGCAGTTCTTC. Encoded protein: CATNPSGGPLHNEQFF. The chain is built from TRBV15 and TRBJ2-1, with 11 bases aligning to TRBD2. The junction had 10 bases not matched to a gene; V was cut back by 7 bases and J by 5 bases. The CDR3 spans 16 residues. Germline CDR1 LNHNV, CDR2 YYDKDF (reference sequence).

CDR3 sequence: CATSRGTQGTRWNEQFF. The CDR3 DNA reads TGTGCCACCAGCAGAGGCACACAGGGCACCCGGTGGAATGAGCAGTTCTTC. The rearrangement uses TRBV15 and TRBJ2-1; D may be TRBD1 (6 bases). The V gene's germline CDR1 is LNHNV and CDR2 YYDKDF (reference sequence). The CDR3 is made up of 17 amino acids. Between the trimmed V and J ends, which lost 1 base and 7 bases, there was a span of 20 bases.

In nucleotides, the CDR3 is TGCGCCAGCAGCTCAGTGGGACTAGCGGGAGGTTCCTACAATGAGCAGTTCTTC. Translation: CASSSVGLAGGSYNEQFF. The chain links TRBV5-1 to TRBJ2-1; 15 positions agree with TRBD2. Germline CDR1 SGHRS, CDR2 YFSETQ. This CDR3 is built from 18 residues. Germline trimming cut 3 bases from V and 1 base from J; bases unmatched to any gene: 5.

This chain joins TRBV29-1 and TRBJ2-3; 7 nucleotides align to TRBD1. This CDR3 comprises 14 residues. Germline V lookup: CDR1 SQVTM, CDR2 ANQGSEA. J gave up 3 bases and V 4 bases, and 7 bases lay outside the gene matches. CDR3 nucleotides: TGCAGCGTTGTTCAGGGGGTCGGAACAGATACGCAGTATTTT. This encodes CSVVQGVGTDTQYF.

This clone was observed once. The chain carries TRBV28 and TRBJ2-5, with D tentatively TRBD2 (6 bases). Deletions cut 3 bases from V and 3 bases from J, with 17 bases between. The length of the CDR3 is 16 residues. Germline CDR1 MDHEN, CDR2 SYDVKM. The chain's CDR3 is CASSLRFFGRKETQYF. CDR3 nucleotides: TGTGCCAGCAGTTTGCGGTTTTTCGGGAGAAAAGAGACCCAGTACTTC.

This clone was observed once. The rearrangement uses TRBV5-1 and TRBJ2-5; 7 bases align to TRBD2. The CDR3 extends over 15 amino acids. V gave up 3 bases and J gave up 2 bases; unmatched junction bases: 7. Germline-derived CDR1 and CDR2 are SGHRS and YFSETQ. CDR3 protein: CASSSRLGLQETQYF. The CDR3 DNA reads TGCGCCAGCAGCTCCAGGCTGGGACTACAAGAGACCCAGTACTTC.

V is TRBV6-5 and J is TRBJ2-7, with 9 bases that match TRBD2. With 6 bases clipped from V and 4 bases from J, the junction kept 7 bases outside the gene matches. The length of the CDR3 is 14 residues. Germline values: CDR1 MNHEY, CDR2 SVGAGI. CDR3 DNA: TGTGCCAGCAGCCTTAGCGGGAGTTCGTACGAGCAGTACTTC. Protein: CASSLSGSSYEQYF.

The chain employs TRBV13 and TRBJ2-3, with 7 bases that match TRBD1. In germline, CDR1 is PRHDT, CDR2 FYEKMQ (reference sequence). V dropped 3 bases and J dropped 6; count of bases not matched to a gene: 9. The CDR3 runs 15 residues. The CDR3 DNA reads TGTGCCAGCAGCTTGGGACAGAAATCCGCGGATACGCAGTATTTT. The encoded protein is CASSLGQKSADTQYF.

The V gene is TRBV5-1, the J gene TRBJ2-7, with 7 positions matching TRBD1. CDR1 SGHRS and CDR2 YFSETQ come from the germline V gene. Trimming took 3 bases from V and 3 from J; bases not matched to a gene: 9. This CDR3 spans 15 amino acids. CDR3 nucleotide sequence: TGCGCCAGCAGCTCGGGGACAGATAGATTCTACGAGCAGTACTTC. This encodes CASSSGTDRFYEQYF.

The chain couples TRBV7-2 to TRBJ2-5, with 14 bases that match TRBD2. Trimming cost V 5 bases and J 4 bases; bases outside gene matches: 6. The germline CDR1 and CDR2 sequences are SGHTA and FQGNSA. The CDR3 consists of 16 residues. The CDR3 loop is CASSETSGGAGETQYF. The DNA for the CDR3 is TGTGCCAGCAGCGAGACTAGCGGGGGGGCGGGAGAGACCCAGTACTTC.

CDR3 sequence: CASTPGGSNQPQHF. The CDR3 nucleotides are TGTGCCAGCACACCCGGGGGTAGCAATCAGCCCCAGCATTTT. The chain carries TRBV28 and TRBJ1-5; possibly TRBD1 for D (5 bases). Germline V gene sequence: CDR1 MDHEN, CDR2 SYDVKM. The V and J ends lost 7 bases and 0 bases respectively, with 10 bases between them. The CDR3 has 14 residues.